What follows is one TCR beta chain and its context. Its matching antigen is unknown. CDR1 and CDR2 (germline): LNHDA, SQIVND (reference sequence). The germline V and J ends were trimmed by 9 bases and 5 bases, with 17 bases remaining between them. This CDR3 contains 15 residues. The data were taken from a study of identical twins. TCRdb re-called the 5' RACE reads through MiXCR, storing one row per CDR3 protein. The sample shows fewer than 500,000 distinct CDR3 sequences, 13% to 15% of them seen only once. Study-level points and caveats: Fewer insertions characterized abundant cord blood beta clonotypes, whereas memory repertoires showed none. Surplus twin overlap in beta out-of-frame sequences was less pronounced. Findings depended on cross-sectional statistics rather than tracking the same donors.

The same sample was also used in a study of yellow fever vaccine responses in identical twins.

The sample consisted of CD4+ T cells sorted from blood. The clonotype was recovered from a woman between 18 and 29 years old in good health. The rearrangement uses TRBV19 and TRBJ1-6; D may be TRBD1 (5 bases). The CDR3 region is CASHPGGMHNSPLHF. CDR3 sequence (DNA): TGTGCCAGCCACCCTGGGGGTATGCATAATTCACCCCTCCACTTT.